This section outlines one T cell receptor (beta chain) sequence together with its context. V was clipped by 4 bases and J by 2 bases, with 5 bases between them. Germline V gives CDR1 LGHDT, CDR2 YNNKEL (reference sequence). The CDR3 loop spans 12 amino acids. Only in-frame clones appear in the TCRdb table, and some are missing; sequencing was by immunoSEQ multiplex PCR. The table shows about 240,000 clones, with 85% to 95% occurring only once. This sample is part of a study of blood T cell repertoires in COVID-19. The sequenced material came from peripheral blood. The genes are TRBV3-1 (or the pseudogene TRBV3-2) and TRBJ1-2; D is unclear. This TCR derives from a man aged 30 to 39 with COVID-19, enrolled during active disease. As DNA, the CDR3 is TGTGCCAGCAGCCGCGGGAACTATGGCTACACCTTC. This encodes CASSRGNYGYTF.